A single T cell receptor (beta chain) is shown here with its context. What it binds is unknown. This sample was taken from a study of cytomegalovirus exposure and HLA in healthy donors. Primers included in the PCR were 60 Vbeta and 13 Jbeta primers. Assay: immunoSEQ multiplex PCR; the TCRdb copy retains only in-frame clones and omits some. This sample's table has about 41,000 clones. Losses at the gene ends were 0 bases for V and 2 bases for J; bases not matched to a gene: 4. The CDR3 spans 17 residues. Germline assignment: CDR1 KGHSH and CDR2 LQKENI. Overall study results and limits: Clonal expansion, a later analysis showed, was greater in HLA-associated TCR beta chains than in equally common others. Researchers had no immune exposure information except CMV serostatus available.

The source material was PBMCs. This chain joins TRBV18 and TRBJ2-1; 10 positions match TRBD2. The TCR was taken from a man between 25 and 39 years old in good health and CMV-seronegative. CDR3 loop: CASSPPTSGPTYNEQFF. The CDR3 DNA reads TGTGCCAGCTCACCACCGACTAGCGGGCCTACCTACAATGAGCAGTTCTTC.